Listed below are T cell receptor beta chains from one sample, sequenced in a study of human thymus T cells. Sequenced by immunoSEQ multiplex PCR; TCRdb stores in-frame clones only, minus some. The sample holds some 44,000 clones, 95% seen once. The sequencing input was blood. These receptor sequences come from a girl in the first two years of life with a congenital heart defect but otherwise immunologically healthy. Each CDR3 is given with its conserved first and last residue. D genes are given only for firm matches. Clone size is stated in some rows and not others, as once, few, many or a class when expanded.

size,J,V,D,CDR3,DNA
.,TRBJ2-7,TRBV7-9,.,CASSLSAEQYF,TGTGCCAGCAGCTTATCGGCCGAGCAGTACTTC
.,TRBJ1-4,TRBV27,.,CASSRANEKLFF,TGTGCCAGCAGCCGGGCTAATGAAAAACTGTTTTTT
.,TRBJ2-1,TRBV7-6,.,CASSLEGEQFF,TGTGCCAGCAGCCTGGAGGGTGAGCAGTTCTTC
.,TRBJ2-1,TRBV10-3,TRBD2,CAISTGTIPYNEQFF,TGTGCCATCTCGACCGGGACTATCCCCTACAATGAGCAGTTCTTC
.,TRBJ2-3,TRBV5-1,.,CASSLSGTDTQYF,TGCGCCAGCAGCTTGTCGGGGACAGATACGCAGTATTTT
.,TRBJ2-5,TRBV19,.,CASSIRRDWGEETQYF,TGTGCCAGTAGTATCCGTAGGGACTGGGGGGAAGAGACCCAGTACTTC
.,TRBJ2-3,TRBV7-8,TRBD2,CASSLEGLAGLDTQYF,TGTGCCAGCAGCTTAGAGGGACTAGCGGGACTAGATACGCAGTATTTT
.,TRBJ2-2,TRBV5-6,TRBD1,CASSIDRGRDTGELFF,TGTGCCAGCAGCATCGACAGGGGGCGCGACACCGGGGAGCTGTTTTTT
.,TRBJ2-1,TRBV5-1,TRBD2,CASSFRGSGRAEEQFF,TGCGCCAGCAGCTTTAGGGGTAGCGGGAGGGCCGAGGAGCAGTTCTTC
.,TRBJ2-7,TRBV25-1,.,CASSGVRGSGKHEQYF,TGTGCCAGCAGTGGAGTGAGGGGGAGCGGTAAGCACGAGCAGTACTTC
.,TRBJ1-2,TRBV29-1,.,CSVESGATPRRGYTF,TGCAGCGTTGAGTCGGGGGCGACGCCCCGGCGAGGCTACACCTTC
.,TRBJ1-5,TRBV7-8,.,CASKNGPNQPQHF,TGTGCCAGCAAGAACGGTCCCAATCAGCCCCAGCATTTT
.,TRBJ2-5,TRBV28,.,CASSYNPGSETQYF,TGTGCCAGCAGTTATAATCCCGGGTCGGAGACCCAGTACTTC
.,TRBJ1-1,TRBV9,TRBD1,CASSFLTGANTEAFF,TGTGCCAGCAGCTTCCTGACAGGGGCGAACACTGAAGCTTTCTTT
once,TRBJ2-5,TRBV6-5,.,CASSWDLQETQYF,TGTGCCAGCAGTTGGGACCTGCAAGAGACCCAGTACTTC
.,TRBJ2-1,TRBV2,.,CASSGAGAYNEQFF,TGTGCCAGCAGTGGGGCAGGGGCCTACAATGAGCAGTTCTTC
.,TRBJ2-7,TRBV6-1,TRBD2,CASDSGRAYEQYF,TGTGCCAGCGACAGCGGGAGGGCCTACGAGCAGTACTTC
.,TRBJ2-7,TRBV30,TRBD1,CAWSWGTGLTYEQYF,TGTGCCTGGAGTTGGGGGACAGGGCTCACCTACGAGCAGTACTTC
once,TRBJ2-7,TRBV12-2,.,CASRLEWAGRRGSYEQYF,TGTGCAAGTCGCTTAGAATGGGCAGGGCGGCGGGGGTCTTACGAGCAGTACTTC
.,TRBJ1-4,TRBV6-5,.,CASRNPVDEKLFF,TGTGCCAGCAGAAACCCTGTGGATGAAAAACTGTTTTTT
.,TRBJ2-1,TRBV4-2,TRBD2,CASSQDMTGGGNEQFF,TGTGCCAGCAGCCAAGATATGACGGGAGGGGGGAATGAGCAGTTCTTC
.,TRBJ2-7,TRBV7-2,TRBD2,CASSNSGSPSLEQYF,TGTGCCAGCAGCAATAGCGGGAGTCCGTCACTCGAGCAGTACTTC
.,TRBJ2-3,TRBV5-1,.,CASSFIDSLTDTQYF,TGCGCCAGCAGCTTTATCGACAGCCTCACAGATACGCAGTATTTT
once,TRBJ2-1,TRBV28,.,CASKRGNWKFF,TGTGCCAGCAAAAGGGGTAATTGGAAGTTCTTC
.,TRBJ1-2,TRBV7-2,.,CASSPRAGHAGYTF,TGTGCCAGCAGTCCCCGTGCAGGGCATGCTGGCTACACCTTC
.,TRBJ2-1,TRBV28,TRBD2,CASSLLATSADEQFF,TGTGCCAGCAGTCTCCTCGCGACTAGCGCAGATGAGCAGTTCTTC
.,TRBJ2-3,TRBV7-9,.,CASSLGGLPTDTQYF,TGTGCCAGCAGCTTAGGGGGACTGCCCACAGATACGCAGTATTTT
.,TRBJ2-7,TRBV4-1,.,CASSQVQDDNYEQYF,TGCGCCAGCAGCCAAGTTCAGGACGACAACTACGAGCAGTACTTC
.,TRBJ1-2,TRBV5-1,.,CASTRMGGSNYGYTF,TGCGCCAGCACCCGGATGGGAGGGTCTAACTATGGCTACACCTTC
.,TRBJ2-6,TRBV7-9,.,CASSFRTGGDGANVLTF,TGTGCCAGCAGCTTCCGGACAGGCGGGGATGGGGCCAACGTCCTGACTTTC
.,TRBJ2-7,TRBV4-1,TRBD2,CASSQYSGLANEQYF,TGCGCCAGCAGCCAGTACTCGGGACTAGCCAACGAGCAGTACTTC
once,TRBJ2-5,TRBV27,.,CASSPTWGRGETQYF,TGTGCCAGCAGTCCTACCTGGGGCAGGGGAGAGACCCAGTACTTC
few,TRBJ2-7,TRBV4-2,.,CASSPGHSTLYEQYF,TGTGCCAGCAGCCCTGGACACAGTACCCTCTACGAGCAGTACTTC
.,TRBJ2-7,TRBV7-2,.,CASSSTGWGEQYF,TGTGCCAGCAGCTCCACAGGGTGGGGCGAGCAGTACTTC
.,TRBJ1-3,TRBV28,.,CASSSLAGFTGNTIYF,TGTGCCAGCAGTTCCCTGGCAGGATTTACTGGAAACACCATATATTTT
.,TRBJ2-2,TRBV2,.,CASSRETVLGELFF,TGTGCCAGCAGTCGAGAGACAGTTCTCGGGGAGCTGTTTTTT
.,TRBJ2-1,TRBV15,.,CATSRDREWEFF,TGTGCCACCAGCAGAGATCGGGAGTGGGAGTTCTTC
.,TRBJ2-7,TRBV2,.,CASTGTPGTYEQYF,TGTGCCAGCACCGGGACACCGGGGACCTACGAGCAGTACTTC
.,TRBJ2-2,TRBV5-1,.,CASSLIGSGELFF,TGCGCCAGCAGCCTGATAGGGTCCGGGGAGCTGTTTTTT
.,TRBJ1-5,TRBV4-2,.,CASSQVDGAQHF,TGTGCCAGCAGCCAAGTGGACGGAGCCCAGCATTTT
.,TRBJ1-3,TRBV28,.,CASSLHRGRNTIYF,TGTGCCAGCAGTTTACATCGGGGTAGAAACACCATATATTTT